Included here is one T cell receptor beta chain sequence, with context. The data were obtained in a study of blood T cell repertoires in COVID-19. Data came from immunoSEQ multiplex PCR; TCRdb stores just in-frame clones and leaves some out. This sample carries over 20,000 clones, around nine tenths of them seen once, and the ten largest clones take 16%. The sample consisted of peripheral blood. The TCR originated in a man between 65 and 80 years old with acute or convalescent COVID-19.

The CDR3 DNA reads as TGTGCCACCAGTGATTTTCGGGGTGGCAATCAGCCCCAGCATTTT. Protein: CATSDFRGGNQPQHF. This chain joins TRBV24-1 and TRBJ1-5, with D unclear. V dropped 1 base and J dropped 2 bases, with 8 bases sitting between them. Germline V gene lookup returns CDR1 KGHDR and CDR2 SFDVKD. The CDR3 is 15 residues long.